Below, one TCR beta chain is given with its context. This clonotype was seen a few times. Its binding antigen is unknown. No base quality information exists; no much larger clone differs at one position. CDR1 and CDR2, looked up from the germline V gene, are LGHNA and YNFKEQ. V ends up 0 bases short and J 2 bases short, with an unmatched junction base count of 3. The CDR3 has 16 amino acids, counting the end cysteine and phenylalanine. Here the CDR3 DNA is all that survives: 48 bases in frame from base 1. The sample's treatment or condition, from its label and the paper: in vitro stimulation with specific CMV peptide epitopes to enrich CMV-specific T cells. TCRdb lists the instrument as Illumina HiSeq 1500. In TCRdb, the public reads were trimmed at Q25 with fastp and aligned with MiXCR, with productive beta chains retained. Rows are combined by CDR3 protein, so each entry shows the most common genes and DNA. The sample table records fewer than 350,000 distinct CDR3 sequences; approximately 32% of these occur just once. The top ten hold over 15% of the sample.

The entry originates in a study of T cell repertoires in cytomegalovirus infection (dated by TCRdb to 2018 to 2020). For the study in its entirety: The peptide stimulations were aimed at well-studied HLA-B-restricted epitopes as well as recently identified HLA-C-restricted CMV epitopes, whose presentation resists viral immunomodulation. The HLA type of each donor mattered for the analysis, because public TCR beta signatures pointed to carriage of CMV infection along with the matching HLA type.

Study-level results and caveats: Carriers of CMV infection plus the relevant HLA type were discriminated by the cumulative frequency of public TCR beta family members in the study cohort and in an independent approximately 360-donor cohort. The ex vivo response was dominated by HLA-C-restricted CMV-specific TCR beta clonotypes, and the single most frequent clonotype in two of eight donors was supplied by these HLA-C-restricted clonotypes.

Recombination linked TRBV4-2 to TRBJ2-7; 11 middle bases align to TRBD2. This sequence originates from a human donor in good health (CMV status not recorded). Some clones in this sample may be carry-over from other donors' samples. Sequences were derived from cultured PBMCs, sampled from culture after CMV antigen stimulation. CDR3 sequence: CASSQDRTSGPYEQYF. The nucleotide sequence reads TGTGCCAGCAGCCAAGATCGGACTAGCGGGCCCTACGAGCAGTACTTC.